These 21 T cell receptor beta chains share one sample of origin, sequenced in a study of CD8 T cells in Susac syndrome. RNA in amounts of about 0.45 to 1 ug was reverse transcribed with random hexamers. A single record per CDR3 protein comes from TCRdb applying MiXCR to the immunoSEQ multiplex PCR reads. The table shows about 130,000 distinct CDR3 sequences, with approximately 89% occurring only once. The sequencing input was CD8+ T cells from PBMCs. Every receptor here comes from a human donor with multiple sclerosis.

This clonotype was picked up one time. The V call is TRBV4-2, the J call TRBJ1-2; D remains ambiguous. V was clipped by 0 bases and J by 4 bases, with 15 bases between them. Germline CDR1 reads LGHNA; CDR2 reads YNFKEQ. The CDR3 totals 16 residues. Written as DNA, the CDR3 is TGTGCCAGCAGCCAAGATCCTCGGGCCCCTGGCTATGGCTACACCTTC. Translating it yields CASSQDPRAPGYGYTF.

This sequence joins TRBV12-3 or TRBV12-4 and TRBJ2-7; D may be TRBD1 (6 bases). Trimming pared 6 bases from V and 5 bases from J, leaving 20 bases between. The CDR3 loop spans 15 amino acids. DNA for the CDR3: TGTGCCAGCAGCGCAAGGTCAGGGGCGAAAAACGAGCAGTACTTC. Translating it yields CASSARSGAKNEQYF.

This rearrangement joins TRBV28 to TRBJ2-7, with a tentative D call TRBD2 (6 bases). This CDR3 has 13 residues. CDR1 is MDHEN, CDR2 SYDVKM, per germline. V lost 4 bases and J 2 bases, leaving 9 bases between the germline ends. This CDR3 is CASSWTTTYEQYF. The CDR3, as DNA: TGTGCCAGCAGTTGGACTACTACCTACGAGCAGTACTTC.

The chain combines TRBV12-5 with TRBJ2-5, with 8 bases identical to TRBD2. Germline CDR1 reads LGHNT; CDR2 reads FRNRAP. The V segment lost 6 bases and the J segment 7 bases; nucleotides outside the gene matches: 13. The length of the CDR3 is 15 residues. This CDR3 reads CASGSFTGGSGTQYF. CDR3 DNA sequence: TGTGCTAGTGGATCCTTCACGGGGGGGAGTGGGACCCAGTACTTC.

The chain links TRBV6-5 to TRBJ2-1; 11 bases line up with TRBD2. Germline CDR1 is MNHEY and CDR2 is SVGAGI. This CDR3 spans 20 amino acids. J gave up 4 bases and V 5 bases, and 19 bases lay outside the gene matches. The CDR3 here is CASSLLELAGVDGAYNEQFF. The CDR3 nucleotides read TGTGCCAGCAGTCTACTGGAACTAGCGGGAGTGGATGGGGCTTACAATGAGCAGTTCTTC.

The gene calls are TRBV5-1 and TRBJ1-5; D may be TRBD1 (6 bases). V was clipped by 0 bases and J by 7 bases, with 8 bases between them. Germline V gene sequence: CDR1 SGHRS, CDR2 YFSETQ. CDR3 size: 13 residues. The CDR3 DNA reads as TGCGCCAGCAGCTTGGAGGGGGGACAGCCCCAGCATTTT. As protein: CASSLEGGQPQHF.

The chain links TRBV7-9 to TRBJ1-3; no clear D gene. Trimming took 2 bases from V and 0 from J, leaving 11 bases between them. The length of the CDR3 is 16 residues. Germline CDR1 reads SEHNR; CDR2 reads FQNEAQ (reference sequence). The CDR3 DNA is TGTGCCAGCAGCTTAATTAACCACTACTCTGGAAACACCATATATTTT. It encodes CASSLINHYSGNTIYF.

The sample holds a few counts of this clonotype. The V gene is TRBV19, the J gene TRBJ2-7; D tentatively reads TRBD1 or TRBD2 (5 bases each). The CDR3 runs 13 residues. With 2 bases removed from V and 6 bases from J, the gap between germline ends came to 11 bases. Germline V gene lookup returns CDR1 LNHDA and CDR2 SQIVND (reference sequence). CDR3 bases: TGTGCCAGTAGTATAACCACCGGGACCGAGCAGTACTTC. Translation gives CASSITTGTEQYF.

V gene TRBV7-9 combines with J gene TRBJ2-3; 7 bases align to TRBD1. V was clipped by 10 bases and J by 0 bases; unmatched bases: 10. The germline gives CDR1 SEHNR, CDR2 FQNEAQ (reference sequence). This CDR3 comprises 15 residues. In DNA, the CDR3 is TGTGCCACACCGGACGAACAGGGGAGCACAGATACGCAGTATTTT. It encodes CATPDEQGSTDTQYF. The full variable domain, in which reference TRBV7-9 and TRBJ2-3 provide the parts outside the CDR3, is DTGVSQNPRHKITKRGQNVTFRCDPISEHNRLYWYRQTLGQGPEFLTYFQNEAQLEKSRLLSDRFSAERPKGSFSTLEIQRTEQGDSAMYLCATPDEQGSTDTQYFGPGTRLTVL.

The chain joins TRBV19 to TRBJ1-1; 9 bases are shared with TRBD1. This CDR3 has 14 residues. Trimming at V came to 6 bases and at J to 8 bases, leaving 10 bases not matched to a gene. Germline CDR1 is LNHDA and CDR2 is SQIVND (reference sequence). CDR3 residues: CASSTRTGAEEAFF. Written as DNA, the CDR3 is TGTGCCAGTAGCACTAGGACAGGGGCTGAGGAAGCTTTCTTT.

J is TRBJ1-1 and V is TRBV11-2; 8 nucleotides agree with TRBD1. Germline-derived CDR1 and CDR2 are SGHAT and FQNNGV. CDR3 length: 13 amino acids. The trim removed 5 bases at V and 7 bases at J, leaving 6 bases unmatched. The CDR3 loop is CASSQGAHSEAFF. The CDR3 DNA reads as TGTGCCAGCAGCCAGGGGGCGCATAGTGAAGCTTTCTTT.

The chain has TRBV18 and TRBJ1-5; D gene uncertain. V shed 2 bases and J shed 4 bases, with 12 bases lying between them. CDR1 and CDR2 (germline): KGHSH, LQKENI. The CDR3 is 15 residues long. CDR3 DNA sequence: TGTGCCAGCTCACCAAGTCCTTATAGGAATCAGCCCCAGCATTTT. It encodes CASSPSPYRNQPQHF.

The chain joins TRBV2 to TRBJ1-2; 8 bases align to TRBD1. CDR3 length equals 16 residues. Germline V gives CDR1 SNHLY, CDR2 FYNNEI. Unmatched junction bases numbered 15, after V lost 4 bases and J lost 8 bases. CDR3 loop: CASSAGTGLSWEGYTF. The CDR3 DNA sequence: TGTGCCAGCAGTGCCGGGACAGGCCTCTCCTGGGAGGGCTACACCTTC.

The gene calls are TRBV7-9 and TRBJ1-2; unclear D gene. The CDR3 is 13 residues long. Germline values: CDR1 SEHNR, CDR2 FQNEAQ (reference sequence). V was clipped by 4 bases and J by 6 bases, with 12 bases between them. CDR3 bases: TGTGCCAGCAGCTACCTTCTCGGGGATGGCTACACCTTC. Translated, it gives CASSYLLGDGYTF.

The chain links TRBV5-1 to TRBJ2-1; TRBD1 matches 7 bases. The CDR3 consists of 15 residues. V lost 2 bases, J lost 4 bases, and 6 bases stayed unmatched. Per the germline V gene, CDR1 is SGHRS and CDR2 is YFSETQ. The CDR3 DNA sequence: TGCGCCAGCAGCTTAAACCGGGACAGATACAATGAGCAGTTCTTC. Protein sequence: CASSLNRDRYNEQFF.

Only one count was recorded for this clonotype. At one boundary the junction diverges from the germline segment, which might be a read error. The chain links TRBV6-1 to TRBJ2-3; D is unresolved. Germline V gene lookup returns CDR1 MNHNS and CDR2 SASEGT. This CDR3 region has 16 residues. CDR3 sequence reads: CASREEGWGYTDTQYF. The CDR3 bases are TGTGCCAGCAGAGAAGAAGGGTGGGGTTACACAGATACGCAGTATTTT.

The chain links TRBV5-6 to TRBJ2-3, with D possibly matching TRBD1 (5 bases). The CDR3 extends over 18 amino acids. Germline CDR1 is SGHDT and CDR2 is YYEEEE. Deletions cut 0 bases from V and 0 bases from J, with 17 bases between. CDR3 DNA sequence: TGTGCCAGCAGCTTGGAGGTCCCAGGGTATATTAGCACAGATACGCAGTATTTT. This codes for CASSLEVPGYISTDTQYF.

CDR3: CASSPGTGGSGYTF. CDR3 bases: TGTGCCAGCAGTCCCGGGACAGGGGGCAGTGGCTACACCTTC. The chain combines TRBV27 with TRBJ1-2, with TRBD1 matching 12 bases. CDR1 and CDR2 (germline): MNHEY, SMNVEV (reference sequence). V was clipped by 5 bases and J by 7 bases; unmatched bases: 5. The CDR3 is 14 amino acids.

The CDR3 sequence is CASGRANTEAFF. The CDR3 coding sequence is TGTGCCAGCGGCAGGGCGAACACTGAAGCTTTCTTT. V usage is TRBV12-3 or TRBV12-4 and J usage is TRBJ1-1; tentatively, D is TRBD1 (5 bases). With 8 bases removed from V and 1 base from J, the gap between germline ends came to 8 bases. This CDR3 has 12 residues.

The chain links TRBV4-1 to TRBJ1-3; D not certain. Trimming took 4 bases from V and 8 from J, leaving 12 bases between them. Germline lookup yields CDR1 MGHRA and CDR2 YSYEKL. The CDR3 sequence is 13 residues long. CDR3: CASSLLPVDTIYF. CDR3 nucleotides: TGCGCCAGCAGCCTCCTACCAGTGGACACCATATATTTT.

The J gene is TRBJ2-7, the V gene TRBV6-1, with D maybe TRBD2 (6 bases). V was pared by 8 bases and J by 0 bases, with 17 bases between. The CDR3 is 15 amino acids. The V gene's germline CDR1 is MNHNS and CDR2 SASEGT. The CDR3 coding sequence is TGTGCCAGCCGATGGGAGGACGGAAACTCCTACGAGCAGTACTTC. Translation gives CASRWEDGNSYEQYF.